Each of the 15 T cell receptor beta chains below was sequenced from the same sample in a study of blood T cell repertoires in COVID-19. TCRdb's copy holds only in-frame clones and misses some; the assay was immunoSEQ multiplex PCR. Of about 150,000 clones listed, about 80% are singletons. The sample comprised PBMCs or T cells enriched from blood (not recorded which). The receptors stem from a man between 45 and 60 years old who had recovered from COVID-19.

CDR3 protein: CASSLEGGGPADTQYF. For the CDR3, the DNA is TGTGCCAGCAGCTTAGAGGGGGGGGGCCCGGCAGATACGCAGTATTTT. The rearrangement links TRBV7-2 to TRBJ2-3; D might be TRBD2 (7 bases). The CDR3 has 16 amino acids. The ends were cut back, 1 base at V and 4 bases at J, with 15 bases in the middle. Germline V CDR1 and CDR2: SGHTA, FQGNSA.

This rearrangement joins TRBV10-1 to TRBJ2-5; D unclear. Trimming cost V 3 bases and J 4 bases, with 9 bases left between them. The CDR3 is 13 amino acids. Germline V gene lookup returns CDR1 WNHNN and CDR2 SYGVQD (reference sequence). The CDR3 DNA sequence: TGCGCCAGCAGTGATTCTAGATCAGAGACCCAGTACTTC. Its translation: CASSDSRSETQYF.

The rearrangement links TRBV6-5 to TRBJ2-7; weak D call: TRBD2 (6 bases). Trimming cost V 4 bases and J 0 bases, with 10 bases left between them. Germline CDR1 MNHEY, CDR2 SVGAGI. This CDR3 has 14 residues. As DNA, the CDR3 is TGTGCCAGCAGTTGGGGGGACCTCTCCTACGAGCAGTACTTC. Its translation is CASSWGDLSYEQYF.

CDR3 protein: CASSLTDSNQPQHF. The CDR3 DNA follows: TGTGCCAGCTCACTGACAGATAGCAATCAGCCCCAGCATTTT. The chain couples TRBV18 to TRBJ1-5, with a possible D match to TRBD1 (5 bases). Trimming shortened V by 4 bases and J by 0 bases, and 7 bases separated the two germline ends. Germline CDR1 is KGHSH and CDR2 is LQKENI. This CDR3 has 14 residues. Full variable domain (outside the CDR3, taken from reference TRBV18 and TRBJ1-5): NAGVMQNPRHLVRRRGQEARLRCSPMKGHSHVYWYRQLPEEGLKFMVYLQKENIIDESGMPKERFSAEFPKEGPSILRIQQVVRGDSAAYFCASSLTDSNQPQHFGDGTRLSIL.

This chain links TRBV30 with TRBJ2-5; D gene ambiguous. Trimming cost V 0 bases and J 3 bases, with 14 bases left between them. The CDR3 has 15 residues. Germline V gene sequence: CDR1 GTSNPN, CDR2 SVGIG (reference sequence). CDR3 DNA sequence: TGTGCCTGGAGTGTACGAGGTCGAGGAAAAGAGACCCAGTACTTC. Its translation: CAWSVRGRGKETQYF.

The V call is TRBV21-1, the J call TRBJ1-2; the D call of TRBD1 is as the table states it, not checked on the DNA. TRBV21-1 is classified as a pseudogene. The CDR3 extends over 17 amino acids. CDR3 amino acids: CASSKAGRDEYNYGYTF. As DNA, the CDR3 is TGTGCCAGCAGCAAAGCGGGCAGGGATGAATATAACTATGGCTACACCTTC.

The J gene is TRBJ1-4, the V gene TRBV7-2; D not certain. Germline CDR1 and CDR2: SGHTA and FQGNSA. Trimming removed 2 bases at V and 8 bases at J, with 3 bases between. The CDR3 runs 11 residues. CDR3 protein: CASSLSEKLFF. The CDR3 DNA reads as TGTGCCAGCAGCTTAAGCGAAAAACTGTTTTTT.

This clone was found once. The gene calls are TRBV6-2 or TRBV6-3 and TRBJ2-2; D gene unclear. The CDR3 extends over 16 amino acids. V was trimmed by 2 bases and J by 0 bases, leaving 10 bases between them. The germline gives CDR1 MNHEY, CDR2 SVGEGT. The DNA for the CDR3 is TGTGCCAGCAGTTACGAGACTGTCGCGAACACCGGGGAGCTGTTTTTT. It codes for CASSYETVANTGELFF.

This rearrangement joins TRBV4-3 to TRBJ1-2, with D maybe TRBD1 (6 bases). The germline CDR1 and CDR2 sequences are LGHNA and YSLEER. This CDR3 is built from 16 residues. The V end lost 0 bases, the J end lost 5 bases, and 16 bases lay between the germline ends. Written as DNA, the CDR3 is TGCGCCAGCAGCCAAGACACAACAGGGTTCGTTTATGGCTACACCTTC. This sequence encodes CASSQDTTGFVYGYTF.

V usage is TRBV7-3 and J usage is TRBJ2-1; possible D gene TRBD2, 6 bases. V shed 2 bases and J shed 6 bases, with 14 bases lying between them. From germline, CDR1 is SGHTA and CDR2 FQGTGA. The CDR3 sequence is 15 residues long. This CDR3 reads CASSLGASESNEQFF. In DNA, the CDR3 is TGTGCCAGCAGCTTAGGGGCTAGCGAGAGCAATGAGCAGTTCTTC.

This chain uses TRBV4-3 with TRBJ1-3, with D hard to call. The CDR3 sequence is 17 residues long. V lost 0 bases to trimming and J lost 2 bases, with 14 bases between them. Germline CDR1 is LGHNA and CDR2 is YSLEER. The CDR3 sequence: CASSQDVAPGTGNTIYF. The CDR3 nucleotides are TGCGCCAGCAGCCAAGATGTCGCCCCGGGGACTGGAAACACCATATATTTT.

The V and J genes are TRBV29-1 and TRBJ1-2; TRBD1 matches at 7 bases. The J segment lost 6 bases and the V segment lost 1 base, leaving 11 bases of the junction unmatched. This CDR3 has 15 residues. CDR1 SQVTM and CDR2 ANQGSEA come from the germline V gene. The CDR3 DNA is TGCAGCGTTGAAGCCAGACAGGGTCCTCCGGATGGCTACACCTTC. Encoded protein: CSVEARQGPPDGYTF.

The chain carries TRBV5-1 and TRBJ2-2; TRBD1 matches 12 bases. Trimming took 5 bases from V and 4 from J; bases not matched to a gene: 6. CDR1 SGHRS and CDR2 YFSETQ come from the germline V gene. The length of the CDR3 is 16 residues. This chain's CDR3 is CASRPGQGAGTGELFF. CDR3 DNA sequence: TGCGCCAGCAGGCCGGGACAGGGGGCTGGCACCGGGGAGCTGTTTTTT. Using reference TRBV5-1 and TRBJ2-2 for the parts outside the CDR3, the full variable domain is KAGVTQTPRYLIKTRGQQVTLSCSPISGHRSVSWYQQTPGQGLQFLFEYFSETQRNKGNFPGRFSGRQFSNSRSEMNVSTLELGDSALYLCASRPGQGAGTGELFFGEGSRLTVL.

The chain couples TRBV5-1 to TRBJ2-1; TRBD1 aligns across 9 bases. J gave up 4 bases and V 4 bases, and 6 bases lay outside the gene matches. The germline gives CDR1 SGHRS, CDR2 YFSETQ. This CDR3 comprises 15 residues. The CDR3 is CASSEGQGLYNEQFF. The DNA for the CDR3 is TGCGCCAGCAGCGAGGGACAGGGTCTTTACAATGAGCAGTTCTTC.

This chain links TRBV6-5 with TRBJ1-1; D not certain. The germline V and J ends were trimmed by 11 bases and 12 bases, with 19 bases remaining between them. CDR3 size: 11 residues. Germline V CDR1 and CDR2: MNHEY, SVGAGI. The CDR3, as DNA: TGTGCCCTCGCCCCCGGGAAGCTGACTTTCTTT. This gives the protein CALAPGKLTFF.